The 15 T cell receptor beta chains in this list originate from one sample, sequenced in a study of blood T cell repertoires in COVID-19. Assay used: immunoSEQ multiplex PCR; TCRdb lists only in-frame clones, some missing. The table lists 300,000 to 400,000 clones, roughly 90% of them singletons. The material sequenced was PBMCs or T cells enriched from blood (not recorded which). The receptors shown here come from a woman aged 25-40 years who had been exposed to COVID-19.

The V gene is TRBV4-3, the J gene TRBJ2-6; no reliable D call. Trimming shortened V by 1 base and J by 0 bases, and 10 bases separated the two germline ends. Germline V CDR1 and CDR2: LGHNA, YSLEER. The CDR3 consists of 17 residues. As DNA, the CDR3 is TGCGCCAGCAGCCAAGCCCCAGTGGCCTCTGGGGCCAACGTCCTGACTTTC. As protein: CASSQAPVASGANVLTF.

This chain joins TRBV5-6 and TRBJ1-2; maybe TRBD1 (5 bases). From germline, CDR1 is SGHDT and CDR2 YYEEEE. Trimming took off 4 bases at V and 6 bases at J, with 16 bases between the two ends. The CDR3 loop spans 14 amino acids. CDR3 residues: CASSPDWGGNGYTF. CDR3 nucleotide sequence: TGTGCCAGCAGCCCGGACTGGGGCGGGAATGGCTACACCTTC.

This chain connects TRBV10-3 to TRBJ2-5, with TRBD2 identical over 13 bases. The V and J ends lost 10 bases and 4 bases, in that order; junction bases with no gene match: 9. This CDR3 comprises 15 residues. Per germline, CDR1 ENHRY and CDR2 SYGVKD. Here the CDR3 reads CATGTSGEGRETQYF. For the CDR3, the DNA is TGTGCCACAGGGACTAGCGGGGAGGGGAGAGAGACCCAGTACTTC.

CDR3 amino acids: CATSRDQGRKHIQYF. The CDR3 nucleotides read TGTGCCACCAGCAGAGATCAGGGAAGAAAACACATTCAGTACTTC. V and J are TRBV15 and TRBJ2-4; D might be TRBD1 (5 bases). The CDR3 spans 15 residues. V lost 0 bases to trimming and J lost 8 bases, with 14 bases between them. The germline V gene has CDR1 LNHNV and CDR2 YYDKDF (reference sequence).

This clone was counted a few times. This chain links TRBV6-5 with TRBJ2-7; 9 bases line up with TRBD2. This CDR3 has 14 amino acids. With 7 bases clipped from V and 6 bases from J, the junction kept 10 bases outside the gene matches. Germline CDR1 reads MNHEY; CDR2 reads SVGAGI. CDR3 sequence (DNA): TGTGCCAGCACCAAAAGCGGGGGGCCGGGCGAGCAGTACTTC. Translating it yields CASTKSGGPGEQYF.

The CDR3 nucleotides are TGTGCCAGCAGCCAAACGACAGGGGTGGCCACTGAAGCTTTCTTT. It specifies CASSQTTGVATEAFF. The gene calls are TRBV2 and TRBJ1-1; 8 nucleotides agree with TRBD1. The V and J ends lost 6 bases and 4 bases, in that order; junction bases with no gene match: 10. This CDR3 has 15 residues. Germline assignment: CDR1 SNHLY and CDR2 FYNNEI. Complete variable domain (other parts from reference TRBV2 and TRBJ1-1): EPEVTQTPSHQVTQMGQEVILRCVPISNHLYFYWYRQILGQKVEFLVSFYNNEISEKSEIFDDQFSVERPDGSNFTLKIRSTKLEDSAMYFCASSQTTGVATEAFFGQGTRLTVV.

V usage is TRBV4-3 and J usage is TRBJ1-3; no clear D gene. This CDR3 spans 15 amino acids. The ends were cut back, 6 bases at V and 0 bases at J, with 12 bases in the middle. Looked up from germline, CDR1 is LGHNA and CDR2 is YSLEER. The DNA for the CDR3 is TGCGCCAGCAGTCCCGACATTCTCTCTGGAAACACCATATATTTT. This codes for CASSPDILSGNTIYF.

This clone appeared once. This chain joins TRBV5-1 and TRBJ2-3; no firm D call. CDR1 SGHRS and CDR2 YFSETQ come from the germline V gene. With 3 bases removed from V and 0 bases from J, the gap between germline ends came to 5 bases. CDR3 length: 13 residues. CDR3 sequence reads: CASSWRSTDTQYF. The DNA for the CDR3 is TGCGCCAGCAGCTGGAGAAGCACAGATACGCAGTATTTT.

The chain links TRBV12-3 or TRBV12-4 to TRBJ1-1; D is unclear. The V end lost 6 bases, the J end lost 3 bases, and 11 bases lay between the germline ends. The CDR3 loop spans 13 amino acids. For the CDR3, the DNA is TGTGCCAGCAGCCAATCTACGGACACTGAAGCTTTCTTT. As protein: CASSQSTDTEAFF.

This clone was counted a single time. The rearrangement uses TRBV6-5 and TRBJ1-2; 7 bases match TRBD1. The CDR3 runs to 15 residues. J lost 2 bases, V lost 5 bases, and 8 bases had no gene match. Germline V lookup: CDR1 MNHEY, CDR2 SVGAGI. The CDR3 protein is CASSPQQGRNYGYTF. The CDR3 DNA sequence: TGTGCCAGCAGTCCACAACAGGGGAGGAACTATGGCTACACCTTC.

This clone was counted only a few times. The rearrangement joins TRBV5-4 to TRBJ2-2; the match to TRBD1 covers 7 bases. From germline, CDR1 is SGHNT and CDR2 YYREEE (reference sequence). The CDR3 is 15 amino acids. With V trimmed by 0 bases and J by 6 bases, 5 bases remained unmatched. The CDR3 DNA follows: TGTGCCAGCAGCTTGGTTAGCCAGGGGGCCGGGGAGCTGTTTTTT. This codes for CASSLVSQGAGELFF.

With regard to this clone: The same CDR3 arises from other DNA sequences in this sample as well. The rearrangement uses TRBV5-1 and TRBJ2-3; D gene uncertain. CDR1 SGHRS and CDR2 YFSETQ come from the germline V gene. The CDR3 runs 13 residues. V shed 1 base and J shed 1 base, with 4 bases lying between them. The CDR3 region is CASSLTGTDTQYF. Here the CDR3 DNA reads TGCGCCAGCAGCTTGACTGGCACAGATACGCAGTATTTT.

Comment on this clone: The same CDR3 also results from other DNA sequences found in this sample. The rearrangement uses TRBV2 and TRBJ2-7; a possible D gene is TRBD1 (5 bases). The CDR3 has 12 amino acids. Germline V gene sequence: CDR1 SNHLY, CDR2 FYNNEI. With 6 bases removed from V and 0 bases from J, the gap between germline ends came to 6 bases. CDR3 nucleotides: TGTGCCAGCAGGACAGACTCCTACGAGCAGTACTTC. Amino acid sequence: CASRTDSYEQYF.

The V and J genes are TRBV6-1 and TRBJ1-6; maybe TRBD1 (5 bases). The germline V gene encodes CDR1 MNHNS and CDR2 SASEGT. Between the trimmed V and J ends, which lost 2 bases and 2 bases, there was a span of 16 bases. CDR3 length: 18 amino acids. The CDR3 DNA sequence: TGTGCCAGCAGTGAAAGGTCATCAGGGTTCCCCTATAATTCACCCCTCCACTTT. It codes for CASSERSSGFPYNSPLHF.

The chain joins TRBV5-4 to TRBJ1-1; the D gene is possibly TRBD1 (5 bases). CDR3 length equals 15 residues. V lost 1 base to trimming and J lost 1 base, with 11 bases between them. Germline V gene lookup returns CDR1 SGHNT and CDR2 YYREEE (reference sequence). CDR3 sequence (DNA): TGTGCCAGCAGCTTGTTGCGGGGGACGAACACTGAAGCTTTCTTT. It is translated as CASSLLRGTNTEAFF.